A selection of T cell receptor beta chains follows, all from one sample in a study of T-cell memory formation after mild COVID-19. MiXCR, run by TCRdb on the 5' RACE reads, gives a single entry per CDR3 protein. The profile covers approximately 290,000 distinct CDR3 sequences, with 15% to 20% appearing a single time and roughly 20% taken by the ten largest. The sequenced sample was PBMCs or a T cell subset sorted from them (not recorded which). Receptors were obtained from a man between 18 and 35 years old who had mild COVID-19 (a few samples of this study predate the infection). Cell type and time point are not known. CDR3s include the opening cysteine and the closing phenylalanine or tryptophan.

TRBJ2-3,TRBV9,CASSVEGKRTDTQYF
TRBJ2-1,TRBV7-8,CASSLVSLAGGRNEQFF
TRBJ2-1,TRBV7-3,CASSTRPYDNEQFF
TRBJ2-4,TRBV20-1,CSAPESLWNIQYF
TRBJ1-2,TRBV6-5,CASSYGQGLYGYTF
TRBJ2-4,TRBV7-2,CASSRDRGKNIQYF
TRBJ2-5,TRBV12-3/TRBV12-4,CASTHGLAEQETQYF
TRBJ2-2,TRBV12-3/TRBV12-4,CACSGETGELFF
TRBJ2-1,TRBV18,CASSPRQGLSYNEQFF
TRBJ2-3,TRBV7-2,CASSLGQVHTDTQYF
TRBJ2-3,TRBV7-3,CASSFSAADTQYF
TRBJ1-2,TRBV7-9,CASSLGTGWYGYTF
TRBJ2-5,TRBV5-5,CASSLELAAQETQYF
TRBJ1-2,TRBV4-1,CASSQVGTDYGYTF
TRBJ1-1,TRBV6-5,CASSYSGQLNTEAFF
TRBJ2-7,TRBV5-6,CASSYDSYEQYF
TRBJ2-5,TRBV6-5,CASSYGAEYHNQETQYF
TRBJ1-2,TRBV20-1,CSASAGDNDHYGYTF
TRBJ1-1,TRBV15,CATSRDRADSNTEAFF
TRBJ1-4,TRBV7-6,CASSLGGASGEKLFF
TRBJ2-2,TRBV4-3,CASSQKLAGELFF
TRBJ2-5,TRBV29-1,CSVARGSSQETQYF
TRBJ2-7,TRBV29-1,CSVSGTSGSYEQYF
TRBJ2-2,TRBV4-3,CASSQAGTGVPGELFF
TRBJ2-7,TRBV4-2,CASGGADSYEQYF
TRBJ1-1,TRBV5-6,CASSDGTPEAFF
TRBJ2-5,TRBV7-2,CASSFQAGHLGETQYF
TRBJ2-3,TRBV24-1,CATSEIGTYSTDTQYF
TRBJ1-1,TRBV4-1,CASSQDVRLRDSKAGAFF
TRBJ2-1,TRBV6-2/TRBV6-3,CAIRLAGVNEQFF
TRBJ1-6,TRBV11-2,CASSLAEPYNSPLHF
TRBJ2-2,TRBV7-6,CASRSDRNTGELFF
TRBJ2-1,TRBV6-5,CASRGQGARNEQFF